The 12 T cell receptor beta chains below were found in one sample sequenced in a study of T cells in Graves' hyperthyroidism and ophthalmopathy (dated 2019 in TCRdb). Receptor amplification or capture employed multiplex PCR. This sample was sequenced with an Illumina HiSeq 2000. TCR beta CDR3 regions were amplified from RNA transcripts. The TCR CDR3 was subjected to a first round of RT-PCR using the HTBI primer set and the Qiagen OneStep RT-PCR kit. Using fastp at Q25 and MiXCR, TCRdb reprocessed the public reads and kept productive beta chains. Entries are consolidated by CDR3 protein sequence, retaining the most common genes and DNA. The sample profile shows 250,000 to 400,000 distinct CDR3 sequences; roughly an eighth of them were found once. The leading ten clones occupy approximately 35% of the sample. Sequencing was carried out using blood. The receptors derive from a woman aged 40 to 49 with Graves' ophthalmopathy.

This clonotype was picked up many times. This CDR3 reads CASSYSGTGLLGTEAFF. DNA for the CDR3: TGTGCCAGCAGTTACTCCGGGACAGGGCTTTTGGGCACTGAAGCTTTCTTT. The rearrangement uses TRBV6-5 and TRBJ1-1; 9 bases fit TRBD1. V was pared by 0 bases and J by 4 bases, with 9 bases of the junction left unmatched. Germline V lookup: CDR1 MNHEY, CDR2 SVGAGI. The CDR3 contains 17 residues.

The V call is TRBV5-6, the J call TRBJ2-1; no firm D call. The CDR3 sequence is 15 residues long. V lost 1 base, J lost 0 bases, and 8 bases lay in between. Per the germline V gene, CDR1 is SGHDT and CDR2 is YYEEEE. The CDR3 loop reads CASSLFGDSYNEQFF. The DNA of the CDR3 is TGTGCCAGCAGCTTGTTTGGGGACTCCTACAATGAGCAGTTCTTC.

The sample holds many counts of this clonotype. CDR3 loop: CASRLTGQAFF. The CDR3 DNA reads as TGTGCCAGCAGGCTCACAGGGCAAGCTTTCTTT. The chain combines TRBV28 with TRBJ1-1, with D tentatively TRBD1 (6 bases). There are 11 residues in the CDR3. Germline-derived CDR1 and CDR2 are MDHEN and SYDVKM. V was shortened by 6 bases and J by 9 bases, with 11 bases between the two germline ends.

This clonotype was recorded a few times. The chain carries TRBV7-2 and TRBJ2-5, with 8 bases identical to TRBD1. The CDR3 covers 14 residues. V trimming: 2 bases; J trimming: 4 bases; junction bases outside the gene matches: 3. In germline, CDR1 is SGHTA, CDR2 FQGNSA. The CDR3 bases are TGTGCCAGCAGCTTATTTGGACAGGGAGAGACCCAGTACTTC. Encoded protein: CASSLFGQGETQYF.

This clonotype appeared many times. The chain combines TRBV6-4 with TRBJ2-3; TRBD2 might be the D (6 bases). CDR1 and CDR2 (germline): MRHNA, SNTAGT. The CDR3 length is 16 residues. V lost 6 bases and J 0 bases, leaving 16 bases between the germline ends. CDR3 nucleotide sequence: TGTGCCAGCAGCGACGGGAGCAGGTCTAGCACAGATACGCAGTATTTT. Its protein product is CASSDGSRSSTDTQYF.

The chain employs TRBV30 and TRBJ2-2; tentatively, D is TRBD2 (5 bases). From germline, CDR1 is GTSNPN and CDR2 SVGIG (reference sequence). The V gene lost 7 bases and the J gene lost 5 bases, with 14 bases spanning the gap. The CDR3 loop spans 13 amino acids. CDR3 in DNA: TGTGCCTCTTTGTGGAGGAAAACCGGGGAGCTGTTTTTT. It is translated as CASLWRKTGELFF. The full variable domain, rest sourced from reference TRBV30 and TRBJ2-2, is SQTIHQWPATLVQPVGSPLSLECTVEGTSNPNLYWYRQAAGRGLQLLFYSVGIGQISSEVPQNLSASRPQDRQFILSSKKLLLSDSGFYLCASLWRKTGELFFGEGSRLTVL.

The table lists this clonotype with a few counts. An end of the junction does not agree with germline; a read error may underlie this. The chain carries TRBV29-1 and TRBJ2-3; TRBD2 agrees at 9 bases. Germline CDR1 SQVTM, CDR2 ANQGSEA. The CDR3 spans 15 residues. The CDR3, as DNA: TGCAGCGGGGACGGGGTAGCGGGAGTTACAGGTACGCAGTATTTT. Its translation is CSGDGVAGVTGTQYF.

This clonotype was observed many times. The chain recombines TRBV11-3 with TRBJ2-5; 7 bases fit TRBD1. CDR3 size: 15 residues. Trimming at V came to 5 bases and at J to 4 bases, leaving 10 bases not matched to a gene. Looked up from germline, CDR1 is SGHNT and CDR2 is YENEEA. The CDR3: CASSLVQGFGETQYF. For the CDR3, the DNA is TGTGCCAGCAGCCTCGTACAGGGGTTTGGAGAGACCCAGTACTTC.

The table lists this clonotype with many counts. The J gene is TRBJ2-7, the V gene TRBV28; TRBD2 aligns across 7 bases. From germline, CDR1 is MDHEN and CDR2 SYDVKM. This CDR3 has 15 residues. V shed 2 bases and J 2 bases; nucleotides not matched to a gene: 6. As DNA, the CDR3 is TGTGCCAGCAGTTTAAACATAGCGGGTACCTACGAGCAGTACTTC. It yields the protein CASSLNIAGTYEQYF.

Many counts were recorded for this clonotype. CDR3 nucleotides: TGCAGTGCTAGTAGGAGCGGGGGGAATACGCAGTATTTT. Its protein product is CSASRSGGNTQYF. The chain links TRBV20-1 to TRBJ2-3, with 9 bases lining up with TRBD2. V lost 3 bases, J lost 7 bases, and 5 bases stayed unmatched. This CDR3 is 13 amino acids long. From germline, CDR1 is DFQATT and CDR2 SNEGSKA (reference sequence).

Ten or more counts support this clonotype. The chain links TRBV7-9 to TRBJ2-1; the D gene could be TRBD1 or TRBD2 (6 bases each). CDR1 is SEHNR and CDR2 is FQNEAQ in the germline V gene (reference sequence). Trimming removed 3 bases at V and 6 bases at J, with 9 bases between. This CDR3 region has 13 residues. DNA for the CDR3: TGTGCCAGCAGCTTTGGAGGGGGCAATGAGCAGTTCTTC. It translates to CASSFGGGNEQFF.

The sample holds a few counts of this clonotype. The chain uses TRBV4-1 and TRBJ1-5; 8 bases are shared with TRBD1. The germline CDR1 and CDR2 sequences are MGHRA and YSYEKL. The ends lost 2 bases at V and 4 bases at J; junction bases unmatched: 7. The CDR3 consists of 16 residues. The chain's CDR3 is CASSQTGQARNQPQHF. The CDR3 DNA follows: TGCGCCAGCAGCCAAACGGGACAGGCCAGAAATCAGCCCCAGCATTTT.